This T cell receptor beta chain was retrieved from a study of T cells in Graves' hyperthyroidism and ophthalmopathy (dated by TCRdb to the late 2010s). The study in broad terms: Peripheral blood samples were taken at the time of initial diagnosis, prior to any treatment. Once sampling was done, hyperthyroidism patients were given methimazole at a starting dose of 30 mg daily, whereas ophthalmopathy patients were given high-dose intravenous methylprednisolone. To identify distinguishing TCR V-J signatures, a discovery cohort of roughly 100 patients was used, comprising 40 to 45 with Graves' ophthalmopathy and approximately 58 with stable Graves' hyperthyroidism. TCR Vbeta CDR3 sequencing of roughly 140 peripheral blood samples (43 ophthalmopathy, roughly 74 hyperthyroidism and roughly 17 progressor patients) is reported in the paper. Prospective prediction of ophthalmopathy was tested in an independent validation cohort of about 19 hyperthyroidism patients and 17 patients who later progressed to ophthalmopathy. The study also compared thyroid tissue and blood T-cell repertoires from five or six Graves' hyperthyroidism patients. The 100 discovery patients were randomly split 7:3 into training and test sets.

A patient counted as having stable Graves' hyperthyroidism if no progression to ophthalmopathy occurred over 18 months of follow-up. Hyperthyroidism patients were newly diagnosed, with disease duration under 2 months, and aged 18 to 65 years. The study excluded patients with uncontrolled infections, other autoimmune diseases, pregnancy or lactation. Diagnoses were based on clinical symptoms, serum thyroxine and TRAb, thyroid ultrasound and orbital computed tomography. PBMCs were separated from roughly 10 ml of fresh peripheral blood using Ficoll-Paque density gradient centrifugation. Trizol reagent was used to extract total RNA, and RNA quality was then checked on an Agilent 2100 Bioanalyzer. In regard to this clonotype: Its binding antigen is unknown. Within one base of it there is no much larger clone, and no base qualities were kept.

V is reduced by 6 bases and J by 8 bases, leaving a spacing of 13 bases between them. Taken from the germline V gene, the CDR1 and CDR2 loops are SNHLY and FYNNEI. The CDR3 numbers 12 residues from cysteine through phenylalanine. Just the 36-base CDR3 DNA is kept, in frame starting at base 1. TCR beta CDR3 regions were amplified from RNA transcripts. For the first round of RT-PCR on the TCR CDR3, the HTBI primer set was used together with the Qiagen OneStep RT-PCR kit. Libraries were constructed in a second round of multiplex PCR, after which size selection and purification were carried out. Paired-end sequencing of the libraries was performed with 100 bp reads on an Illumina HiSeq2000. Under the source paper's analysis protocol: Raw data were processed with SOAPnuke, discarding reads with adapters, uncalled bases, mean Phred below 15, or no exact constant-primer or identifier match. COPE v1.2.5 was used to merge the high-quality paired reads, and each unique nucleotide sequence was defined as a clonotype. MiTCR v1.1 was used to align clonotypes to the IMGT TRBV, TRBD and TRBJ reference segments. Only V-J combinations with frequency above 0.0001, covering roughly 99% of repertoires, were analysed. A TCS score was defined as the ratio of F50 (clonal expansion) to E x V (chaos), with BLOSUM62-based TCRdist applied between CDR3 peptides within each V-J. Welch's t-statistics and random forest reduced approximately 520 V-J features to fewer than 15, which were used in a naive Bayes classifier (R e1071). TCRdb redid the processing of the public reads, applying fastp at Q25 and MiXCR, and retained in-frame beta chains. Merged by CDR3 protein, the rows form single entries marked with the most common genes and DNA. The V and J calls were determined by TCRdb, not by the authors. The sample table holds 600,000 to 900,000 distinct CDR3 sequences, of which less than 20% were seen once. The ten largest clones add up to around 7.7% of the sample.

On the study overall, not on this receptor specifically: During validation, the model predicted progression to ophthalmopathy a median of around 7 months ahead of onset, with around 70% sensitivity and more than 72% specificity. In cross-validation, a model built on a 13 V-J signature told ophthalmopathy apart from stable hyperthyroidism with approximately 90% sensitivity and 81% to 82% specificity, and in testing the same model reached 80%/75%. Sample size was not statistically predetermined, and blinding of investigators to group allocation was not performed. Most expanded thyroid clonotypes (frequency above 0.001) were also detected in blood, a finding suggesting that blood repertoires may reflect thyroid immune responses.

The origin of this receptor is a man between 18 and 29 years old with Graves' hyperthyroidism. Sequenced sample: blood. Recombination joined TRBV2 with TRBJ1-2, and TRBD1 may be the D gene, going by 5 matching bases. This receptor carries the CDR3 CASSSGGGGYTF. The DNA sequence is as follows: TGTGCCAGCAGCTCGGGGGGAGGAGGCTACACCTTC.